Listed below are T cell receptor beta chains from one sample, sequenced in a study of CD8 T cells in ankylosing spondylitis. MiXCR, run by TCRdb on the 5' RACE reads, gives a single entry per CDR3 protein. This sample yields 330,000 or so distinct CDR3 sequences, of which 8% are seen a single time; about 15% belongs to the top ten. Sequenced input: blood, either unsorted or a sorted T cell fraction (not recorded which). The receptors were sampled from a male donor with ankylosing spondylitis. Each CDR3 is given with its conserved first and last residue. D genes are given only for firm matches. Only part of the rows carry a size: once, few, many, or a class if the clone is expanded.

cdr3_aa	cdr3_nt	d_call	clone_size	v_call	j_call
CASSLGTSGSGELFF	TGTGCCAGCAGTTTAGGGACTAGCGGTTCCGGGGAGCTGTTTTTT	TRBD2	.	TRBV27	TRBJ2-2
CASSPRRGVIERYF	TGTGCCAGCAGCCCCCGTCGGGGGGTTATAGAGCGGTATTTT	TRBD2	few	TRBV11-2	TRBJ2-3
CASSLRTSGHHTGELFF	TGTGCCAGCAGCTTAAGGACTAGCGGGCATCACACCGGGGAGCTGTTTTTT	TRBD2	.	TRBV7-2	TRBJ2-2
CASSFGTSGKEQYF	TGCGCCAGCAGCTTTGGGACTAGCGGGAAGGAGCAGTACTTC	TRBD2	many	TRBV5-1	TRBJ2-7
CASSFGTPRSKLTDTQYF	TGTGCCAGCAGTTTTGGTACCCCACGGTCCAAGCTCACAGATACGCAGTATTTT	.	many	TRBV12-3/TRBV12-4	TRBJ2-3
CASSDLGQGDEQYF	TGTGCCAGCAGCGACCTCGGACAGGGGGATGAGCAGTACTTC	TRBD1	few	TRBV9	TRBJ2-7
CASSRDGRYEQYF	TGTGCCAGCAGCCGTGACGGCCGATACGAGCAGTACTTC	.	.	TRBV6-1	TRBJ2-7
CASSYGPNNEQFF	TGTGCCAGCAGCTACGGACCGAACAATGAGCAGTTCTTC	.	.	TRBV7-3	TRBJ2-1
CSARRMTGETNSNQPQHF	TGCAGTGCTAGACGAATGACAGGCGAAACTAATAGCAATCAGCCCCAGCATTTT	.	many	TRBV20-1	TRBJ1-5
CSARGLVGWDEQFF	TGCAGTGCTAGAGGACTCGTCGGTTGGGATGAGCAGTTCTTC	.	few	TRBV20-1	TRBJ2-1
CASSQVSSGELFF	TGTGCCAGCAGCCAAGTTAGTTCCGGGGAGCTGTTTTTT	.	many	TRBV3-1	TRBJ2-2
CSVDAGRWDRVNTEAFF	TGCAGCGTTGACGCCGGCCGGTGGGACAGGGTGAACACTGAAGCTTTCTTT	TRBD1	few	TRBV29-1	TRBJ1-1
CASSPTSGREEQYF	TGTGCCAGCAGTCCGACTAGCGGGAGGGAAGAGCAGTACTTC	TRBD2	few	TRBV12-3/TRBV12-4	TRBJ2-7
CASSRQGINEKLFF	TGTGCCAGCAGTCGCCAGGGGATTAATGAAAAACTGTTTTTT	.	.	TRBV6-1	TRBJ1-4
CASSLAPLAPQETQYF	TGTGCCAGCAGCTTGGCCCCCTTGGCACCTCAAGAGACCCAGTACTTC	.	.	TRBV5-4	TRBJ2-5
CASSLAESLENFF	TGTGCCAGCAGCTTAGCGGAGAGTCTGGAGAACTTCTTT	.	.	TRBV7-8	TRBJ1-1
CASSTGQGSGGANVLTF	TGTGCCAGCAGTACAGGACAGGGGTCGGGAGGGGCCAACGTCCTGACTTTC	TRBD1	many	TRBV28	TRBJ2-6
CASSKVQRSAGAPLGETQYF	TGTGCCAGCAGCAAAGTCCAGCGATCAGCGGGAGCCCCCCTGGGGGAGACCCAGTACTTC	.	.	TRBV21-1	TRBJ2-5
CASGYTGGIGYGYTF	TGTGCCAGCGGATACACAGGGGGCATAGGGTATGGCTACACCTTC	TRBD1	.	TRBV27	TRBJ1-2
CASSPPRSGANVLTF	TGTGCCAGCTCACCCCCTCGCTCTGGGGCCAACGTCCTGACTTTC	.	many	TRBV18	TRBJ2-6
CASSSGPGLHNEQFF	TGTGCCAGCAGCTCCGGGCCGGGACTTCACAATGAGCAGTTCTTC	.	.	TRBV7-9	TRBJ2-1
CASSGWDGMNTEAFF	TGCGCCAGCAGCGGGTGGGACGGCATGAACACTGAAGCTTTCTTT	.	few	TRBV5-1	TRBJ1-1
CASSQTEFNQPQHF	TGTGCCAGCAGTCAAACAGAGTTCAATCAGCCCCAGCATTTT	.	few	TRBV28	TRBJ1-5
CASSYATAGTYEQYF	TGTGCCAGCAGTTACGCGACAGCGGGAACCTACGAGCAGTACTTC	TRBD2	few	TRBV6-5	TRBJ2-7
CASSPAPTGFKGAFF	TGTGCCAGCAGCCCCGCCCCCACAGGCTTCAAGGGTGCTTTCTTT	.	many	TRBV27	TRBJ1-1
CASSLLQGQKLFF	TGTGCCAGCAGCTTACTACAGGGACAAAAACTGTTTTTT	.	.	TRBV6-5	TRBJ1-4
CASSQGSFLGGNEQFF	TGCGCCAGCAGCCAAGGCTCGTTCTTAGGTGGCAATGAGCAGTTCTTC	.	many	TRBV4-3	TRBJ2-1
CASSDTEEAFF	TGTGCCAGCAGTGATACGGAGGAAGCTTTCTTT	.	.	TRBV6-1	TRBJ1-1
CASSSDAGRFSNTEAFF	TGTGCCAGCAGCTCCGACGCGGGACGTTTTTCGAACACTGAAGCTTTCTTT	.	.	TRBV7-2	TRBJ1-1
CASSEYRNTGELFF	TGTGCCAGCAGTGAATACAGGAACACCGGGGAGCTGTTTTTT	.	few	TRBV2	TRBJ2-2
CASSTGLAGVWGTGELFF	TGTGCCAGCAGTACAGGACTAGCGGGAGTATGGGGCACCGGGGAGCTGTTTTTT	TRBD2	.	TRBV6-2/TRBV6-3	TRBJ2-2
CASSLLAGRDYEQYF	TGTGCCAGCAGCCTTCTAGCGGGGAGGGACTACGAGCAGTACTTC	TRBD2	.	TRBV12-3/TRBV12-4	TRBJ2-7
CASSKTGTLGLEQFF	TGTGCCAGCAGCAAGACCGGGACTCTCGGTCTCGAGCAGTTCTTC	.	few	TRBV11-2	TRBJ2-1
CASRRDRVYEQYF	TGTGCCAGCAGACGGGACAGGGTCTACGAGCAGTACTTC	TRBD1	.	TRBV12-3/TRBV12-4	TRBJ2-7